This TCR beta chain emerged from a study of blood T cell repertoires in COVID-19. Study-level background: Italy, Spain and the United States were the sources of the convalescent and acute COVID-19 samples. T cells, B-cell-depleted T cells, or PBMCs supplied cDNA or gDNA.

Recruited during active infection, patients (from Seattle) were subsequently followed longitudinally. Original methodology: Amplification from reference gene primers served as the basis for estimated nucleated cell counts. Sequenced by immunoSEQ multiplex PCR; TCRdb stores in-frame clones only, minus some. D and trimming were read from the DNA, whereas the V and J calls and clone size are those reported in that table. The sample includes 400,000 to 450,000 clones, 88% of them seen just once. The receptor's source is a woman aged 50 to 65 with COVID-19, enrolled during active disease. The sequenced sample was peripheral blood.

CDR3 sequence reads: CASSLGTSGEQFF. The CDR3, as DNA: TGTGCCAGCAGCCTTGGGACTTCAGGTGAGCAGTTCTTC. The gene calls are TRBV3-1 (or the pseudogene TRBV3-2) and TRBJ2-1, with D possibly being TRBD2 (6 bases). This CDR3 is built from 13 residues. V was trimmed by 4 bases and J by 9 bases, leaving 13 bases between them. Germline V gene data show CDR1 as LGHDT and CDR2 as YNNKEL (reference sequence).